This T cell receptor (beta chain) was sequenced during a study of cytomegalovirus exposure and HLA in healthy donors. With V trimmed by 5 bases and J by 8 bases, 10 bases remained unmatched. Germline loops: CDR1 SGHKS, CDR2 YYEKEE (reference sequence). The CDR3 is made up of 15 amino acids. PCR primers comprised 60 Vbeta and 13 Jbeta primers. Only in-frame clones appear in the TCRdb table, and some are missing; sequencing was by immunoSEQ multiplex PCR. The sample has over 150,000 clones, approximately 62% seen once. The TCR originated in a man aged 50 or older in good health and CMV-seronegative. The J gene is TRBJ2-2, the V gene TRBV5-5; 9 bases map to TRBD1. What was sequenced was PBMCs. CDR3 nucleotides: TGTGCCAGCAGAACTCCTTACAGGGGGCTGGGGGAGCTGTTTTTT. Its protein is CASRTPYRGLGELFF. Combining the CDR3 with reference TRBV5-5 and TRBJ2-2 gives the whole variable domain DAGVTQSPTHLIKTRGQQVTLRCSPISGHKSVSWYQQVLGQGPQFIFQYYEKEERGRGNFPDRFSARQFPNYSSELNVNALLLGDSALYLCASRTPYRGLGELFFGEGSRLTVL.